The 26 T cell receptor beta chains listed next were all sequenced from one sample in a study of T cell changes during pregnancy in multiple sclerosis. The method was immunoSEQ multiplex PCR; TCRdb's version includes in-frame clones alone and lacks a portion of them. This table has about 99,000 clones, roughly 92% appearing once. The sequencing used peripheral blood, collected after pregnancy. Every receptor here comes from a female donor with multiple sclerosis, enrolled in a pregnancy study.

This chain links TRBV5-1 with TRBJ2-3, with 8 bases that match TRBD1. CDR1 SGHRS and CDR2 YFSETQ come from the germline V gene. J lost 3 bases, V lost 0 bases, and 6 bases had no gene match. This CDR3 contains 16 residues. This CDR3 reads CASSLVGQGVTDTQYF. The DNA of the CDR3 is TGCGCCAGCAGCTTGGTTGGACAGGGTGTGACAGATACGCAGTATTTT. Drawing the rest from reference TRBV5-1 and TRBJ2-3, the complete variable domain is KAGVTQTPRYLIKTRGQQVTLSCSPISGHRSVSWYQQTPGQGLQFLFEYFSETQRNKGNFPGRFSGRQFSNSRSEMNVSTLELGDSALYLCASSLVGQGVTDTQYFGPGTRLTVL.

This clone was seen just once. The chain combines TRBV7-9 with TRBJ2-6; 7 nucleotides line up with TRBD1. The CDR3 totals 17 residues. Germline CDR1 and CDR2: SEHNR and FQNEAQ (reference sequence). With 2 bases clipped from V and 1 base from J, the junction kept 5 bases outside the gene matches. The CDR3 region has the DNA TGTGCCAGCAGCTTAACAGGGGATTATTCTGGGGCCAACGTCCTGACTTTC. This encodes CASSLTGDYSGANVLTF.

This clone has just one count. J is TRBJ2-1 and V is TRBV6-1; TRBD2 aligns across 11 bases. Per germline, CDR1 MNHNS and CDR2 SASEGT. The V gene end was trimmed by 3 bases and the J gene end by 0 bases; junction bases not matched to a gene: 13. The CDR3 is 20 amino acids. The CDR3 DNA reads TGTGCCAGCAGTGAGGTAGCGGGAGGGCCCGGGTATCGCTCCTACAATGAGCAGTTCTTC. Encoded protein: CASSEVAGGPGYRSYNEQFF.

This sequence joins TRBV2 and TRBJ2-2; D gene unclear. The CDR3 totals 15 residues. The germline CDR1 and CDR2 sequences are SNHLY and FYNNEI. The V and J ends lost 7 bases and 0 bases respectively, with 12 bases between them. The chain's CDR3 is CASKAEQSNTGELFF. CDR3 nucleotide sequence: TGTGCCAGCAAGGCAGAACAGTCGAACACCGGGGAGCTGTTTTTT.

The DNA of the CDR3 is TGCGCCAGCAGCCCGGGGGAAACCGATAACTATGGCTACACCTTC. The encoded protein is CASSPGETDNYGYTF. The chain joins TRBV4-1 to TRBJ1-2, with D perhaps matching TRBD1 (5 bases). Looked up from germline, CDR1 is MGHRA and CDR2 is YSYEKL. Trimming stripped 4 bases from V and 1 base from J, with 13 bases between. The CDR3 runs to 15 residues.

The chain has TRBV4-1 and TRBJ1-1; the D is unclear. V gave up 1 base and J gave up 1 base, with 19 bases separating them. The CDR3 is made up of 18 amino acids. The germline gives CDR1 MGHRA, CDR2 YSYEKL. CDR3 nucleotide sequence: TGCGCCAGCAGCCAAGTGGGAGGCGGGGTCAGCTGGAACACTGAAGCTTTCTTT. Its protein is CASSQVGGGVSWNTEAFF.

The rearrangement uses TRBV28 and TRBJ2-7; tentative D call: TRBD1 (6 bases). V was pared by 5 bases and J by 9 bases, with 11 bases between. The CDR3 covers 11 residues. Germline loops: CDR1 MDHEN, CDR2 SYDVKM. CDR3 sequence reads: CASSPKTGQYF. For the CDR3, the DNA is TGTGCCAGCAGTCCCAAGACAGGGCAGTACTTC. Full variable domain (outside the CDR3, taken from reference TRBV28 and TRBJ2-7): DVKVTQSSRYLVKRTGEKVFLECVQDMDHENMFWYRQDPGLGLRLIYFSYDVKMKEKGDIPEGYSVSREKKERFSLILESASTNQTSMYLCASSPKTGQYFGPGTRLTVT.

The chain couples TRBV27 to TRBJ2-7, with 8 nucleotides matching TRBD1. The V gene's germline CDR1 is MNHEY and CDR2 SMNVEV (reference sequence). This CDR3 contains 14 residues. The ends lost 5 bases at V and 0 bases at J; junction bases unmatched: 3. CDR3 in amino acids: CASSLGTGSYEQYF. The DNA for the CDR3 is TGTGCCAGCAGTCTGGGGACAGGCTCCTACGAGCAGTACTTC.

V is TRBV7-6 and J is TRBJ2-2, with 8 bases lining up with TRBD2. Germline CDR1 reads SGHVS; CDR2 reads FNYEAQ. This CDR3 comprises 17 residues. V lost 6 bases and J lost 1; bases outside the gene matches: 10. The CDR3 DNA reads TGTGCCAGCAGAAGTACCATAGCGGGAAAGAACACCGGGGAGCTGTTTTTT. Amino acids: CASRSTIAGKNTGELFF.

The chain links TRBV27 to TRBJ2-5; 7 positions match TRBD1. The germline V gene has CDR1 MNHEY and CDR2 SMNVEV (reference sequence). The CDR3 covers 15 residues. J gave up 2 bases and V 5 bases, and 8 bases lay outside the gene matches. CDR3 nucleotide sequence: TGTGCCAGCAGTGGGTATGGACAGGTACAAGAGACCCAGTACTTC. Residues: CASSGYGQVQETQYF.

CDR3 in amino acids: CASSSGRSYNEQFF. The CDR3 nucleotides are TGTGCCAGCTCCAGCGGGCGCTCCTACAATGAGCAGTTCTTC. The rearrangement uses TRBV7-2 and TRBJ2-1, with D possibly matching TRBD2 (6 bases). Germline values: CDR1 SGHTA, CDR2 FQGNSA. With 8 bases removed from V and 0 bases from J, the gap between germline ends came to 11 bases. The CDR3 has 14 amino acids.

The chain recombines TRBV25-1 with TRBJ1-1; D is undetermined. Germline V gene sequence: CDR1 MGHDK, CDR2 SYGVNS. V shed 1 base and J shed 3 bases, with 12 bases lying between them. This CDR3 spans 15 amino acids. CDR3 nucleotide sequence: TGTGCCAGCAGTGAATCCGCGGAAGCTCACACTGAAGCTTTCTTT. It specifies CASSESAEAHTEAFF.

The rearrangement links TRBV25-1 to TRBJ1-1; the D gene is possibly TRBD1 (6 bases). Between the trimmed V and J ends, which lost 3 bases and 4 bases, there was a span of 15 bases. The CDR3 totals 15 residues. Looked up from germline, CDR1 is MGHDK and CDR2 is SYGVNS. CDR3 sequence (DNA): TGTGCCAGCAGTGATCCAGGGAGAGGGGGCACTGAAGCTTTCTTT. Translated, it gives CASSDPGRGGTEAFF. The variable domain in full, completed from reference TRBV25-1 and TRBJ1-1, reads EADIYQTPRYLVIGTGKKITLECSQTMGHDKMYWYQQDPGMELHLIHYSYGVNSTEKGDLSSESTVSRIRTEHFPLTLESARPSHTSQYLCASSDPGRGGTEAFFGQGTRLTVV.

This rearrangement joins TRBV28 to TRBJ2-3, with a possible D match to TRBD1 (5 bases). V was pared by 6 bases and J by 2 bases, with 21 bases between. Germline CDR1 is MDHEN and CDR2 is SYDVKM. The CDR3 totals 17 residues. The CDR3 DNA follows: TGTGCCAGCAGCCAATCGACCAGGGTGGGCTTCACAGATACGCAGTATTTT. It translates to CASSQSTRVGFTDTQYF.

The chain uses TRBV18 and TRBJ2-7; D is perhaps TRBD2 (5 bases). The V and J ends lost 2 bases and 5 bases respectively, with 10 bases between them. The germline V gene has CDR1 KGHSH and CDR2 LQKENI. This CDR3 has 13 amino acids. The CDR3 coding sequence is TGTGCCAGCTCACCAGGACTCCCTCACGAGCAGTACTTC. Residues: CASSPGLPHEQYF. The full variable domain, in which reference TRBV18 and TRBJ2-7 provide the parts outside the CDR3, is NAGVMQNPRHLVRRRGQEARLRCSPMKGHSHVYWYRQLPEEGLKFMVYLQKENIIDESGMPKERFSAEFPKEGPSILRIQQVVRGDSAAYFCASSPGLPHEQYFGPGTRLTVT.

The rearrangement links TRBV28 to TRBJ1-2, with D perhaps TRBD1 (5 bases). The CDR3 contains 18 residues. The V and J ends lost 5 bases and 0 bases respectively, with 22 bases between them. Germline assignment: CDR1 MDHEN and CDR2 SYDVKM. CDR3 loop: CASSPLTGYYKTNYGYTF. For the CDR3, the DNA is TGTGCCAGCAGTCCTCTAACAGGATACTATAAAACTAACTATGGCTACACCTTC.

In DNA form, the CDR3 reads TGTGCCAGCAGAATGGGACAGGGACGATTCTACGAGCAGTACTTC. Translation: CASRMGQGRFYEQYF. The chain has TRBV5-4 and TRBJ2-7, with 9 bases lining up with TRBD1. Per germline, CDR1 SGHNT and CDR2 YYREEE (reference sequence). V trimming: 5 bases; J trimming: 3 bases; junction bases outside the gene matches: 9. There are 15 residues in the CDR3.

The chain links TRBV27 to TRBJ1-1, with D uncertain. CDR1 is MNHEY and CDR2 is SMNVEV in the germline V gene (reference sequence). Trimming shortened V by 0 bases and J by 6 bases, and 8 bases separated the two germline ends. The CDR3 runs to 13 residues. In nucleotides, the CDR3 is TGTGCCAGCAGTTTATCTGAGGCGGCTGAAGCTTTCTTT. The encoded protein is CASSLSEAAEAFF.

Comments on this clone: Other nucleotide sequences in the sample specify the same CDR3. CDR3 residues: CASSLDRGETQYF. The CDR3 DNA follows: TGTGCCAGCAGCCTGGACAGGGGAGAGACCCAGTACTTC. The V gene is TRBV27, the J gene TRBJ2-5; 9 positions agree with TRBD1. The CDR3 is 13 residues long. Looked up from germline, CDR1 is MNHEY and CDR2 is SMNVEV (reference sequence). V was pared by 6 bases and J by 4 bases, with 3 bases of the junction left unmatched.

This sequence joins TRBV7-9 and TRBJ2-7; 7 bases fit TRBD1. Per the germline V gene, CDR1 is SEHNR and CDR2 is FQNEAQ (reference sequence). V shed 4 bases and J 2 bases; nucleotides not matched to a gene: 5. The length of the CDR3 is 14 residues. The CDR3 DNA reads TGTGCCAGCAGCTCCGGGACAGTGCCCTACGAGCAGTACTTC. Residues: CASSSGTVPYEQYF.

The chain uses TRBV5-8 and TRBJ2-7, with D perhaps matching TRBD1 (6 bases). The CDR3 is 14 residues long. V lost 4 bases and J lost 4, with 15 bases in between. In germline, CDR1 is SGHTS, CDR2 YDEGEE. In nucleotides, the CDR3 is TGTGCCAGCAGCGGGTGGACAGAGACTTACGAGCAGTACTTC. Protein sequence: CASSGWTETYEQYF.

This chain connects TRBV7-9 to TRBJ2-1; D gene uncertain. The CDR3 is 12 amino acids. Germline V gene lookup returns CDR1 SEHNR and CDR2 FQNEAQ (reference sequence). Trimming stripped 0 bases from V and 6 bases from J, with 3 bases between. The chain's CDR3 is CASSLAANEQFF. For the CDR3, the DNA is TGTGCCAGCAGCTTAGCGGCCAATGAGCAGTTCTTC.

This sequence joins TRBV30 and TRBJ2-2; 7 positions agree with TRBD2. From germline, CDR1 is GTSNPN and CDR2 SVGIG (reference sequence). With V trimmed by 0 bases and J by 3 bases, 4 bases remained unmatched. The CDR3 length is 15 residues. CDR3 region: CAWSVRGVDTGELFF. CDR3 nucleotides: TGTGCCTGGAGTGTACGGGGGGTGGACACCGGGGAGCTGTTTTTT.

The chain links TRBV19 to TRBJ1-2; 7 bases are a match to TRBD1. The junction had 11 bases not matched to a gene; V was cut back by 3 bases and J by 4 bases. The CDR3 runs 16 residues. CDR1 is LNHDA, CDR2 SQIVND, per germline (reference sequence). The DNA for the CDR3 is TGTGCCAGTAGTATCCAACCACGCCGGGACAGCTATGGCTACACCTTC. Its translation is CASSIQPRRDSYGYTF.

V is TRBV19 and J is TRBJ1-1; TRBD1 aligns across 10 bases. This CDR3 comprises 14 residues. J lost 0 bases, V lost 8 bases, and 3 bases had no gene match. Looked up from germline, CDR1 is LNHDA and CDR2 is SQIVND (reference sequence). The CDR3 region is CASRDRGMNTEAFF. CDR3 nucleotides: TGTGCCAGTCGGGACAGGGGTATGAACACTGAAGCTTTCTTT.

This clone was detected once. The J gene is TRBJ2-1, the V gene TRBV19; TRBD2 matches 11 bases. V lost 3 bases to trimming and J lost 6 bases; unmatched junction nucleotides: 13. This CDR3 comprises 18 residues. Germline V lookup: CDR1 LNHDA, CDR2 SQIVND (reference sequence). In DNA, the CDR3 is TGTGCCAGTAGTATTACGTCGGCTAGCGGGAGGCGCTTCAATGAGCAGTTCTTC. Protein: CASSITSASGRRFNEQFF.